These 15 T cell receptor beta chains were sequenced from one sample in a study of vaccination and CD4 T cells after COVID-19 (dated by TCRdb to the early 2020s). Receptors were amplified or captured by PCR. Sequencing took place on an Illumina iSeq 100. At the Johns Hopkins FTIC core, DNA from the cultured CD4+ T cells underwent TCR sequencing with the Oncomine TCR Beta short-read assay. Clones were called with MiXCR by TCRdb after fastp trimmed the public reads at Q25, and only in-frame beta chains were retained. Each record represents a unique CDR3 protein, reported with the most common genes and DNA among its rows. Recorded for this sample are roughly 20,000 distinct CDR3 sequences; roughly two fifths of them occurred a single time. 26% of the sample goes to the ten largest clones. Their target antigens are unknown. In the paper's terms, the treatment or condition label means: approximately 10-day PBMC culture with coronavirus spike peptide pools or control peptides (ViraFEST assay).

Sequencing was performed on CD4+ T cells from blood, cultured in vitro, taken before SARS-CoV-2 vaccination. These receptors were obtained from a human donor who had recovered from COVID-19.

J is TRBJ2-3 and V is TRBV7-9; TRBD2 matches 12 bases. The ends lost 5 bases at V and 4 bases at J; junction bases unmatched: 10. This CDR3 has 17 residues. Looked up from germline, CDR1 is SEHNR and CDR2 is FQNEAQ (reference sequence). The CDR3 bases are TGTGCCAGCAGCCCCAGGACTAGCGGGGATGTTTCAGATACGCAGTATTTT. Translated, it gives CASSPRTSGDVSDTQYF.

The genes are TRBV20-1 and TRBJ1-5; 9 positions agree with TRBD1. The CDR3 totals 17 residues. V was pared by 1 base and J by 0 bases, with 7 bases of the junction left unmatched. Germline lookup yields CDR1 DFQATT and CDR2 SNEGSKA (reference sequence). The CDR3 reads CSARAPGTGHSNQPQHF. The CDR3 nucleotides read TGCAGTGCTAGAGCCCCCGGGACAGGGCATAGCAATCAGCCCCAGCATTTT.

The rearrangement uses TRBV7-6 and TRBJ2-3, with D unresolved. This CDR3 has 16 residues. Trimming cost V 4 bases and J 6 bases, with 20 bases left between them. Germline assignment: CDR1 SGHVS and CDR2 FNYEAQ. The DNA of the CDR3 is TGTGCCAGCAGCTCTGTAACCGGGCCAGGAGCGGATACGCAGTATTTT. Encoded protein: CASSSVTGPGADTQYF.

The chain employs TRBV7-2 and TRBJ2-2; 10 nucleotides align to TRBD1. The CDR3 is 17 residues long. Germline V gives CDR1 SGHTA, CDR2 FQGNSA. V lost 0 bases to trimming and J lost 6 bases; unmatched junction nucleotides: 7. The CDR3 DNA is TGTGCCAGCAGCTTAGCGCGACGGACAGGGGGGTCCGGGGAGCTGTTTTTT. Protein sequence: CASSLARRTGGSGELFF. Filled out from reference TRBV7-2 and TRBJ2-2, the complete variable domain reads GAGVSQSPSNKVTEKGKDVELRCDPISGHTALYWYRQSLGQGLEFLIYFQGNSAPDKSGLPSDRFSAERTGGSVSTLTIQRTQQEDSAVYLCASSLARRTGGSGELFFGEGSRLTVL.

This clonotype was detected once. The chain recombines TRBV11-3 with TRBJ1-1; D uncertain. The V and J ends lost 5 bases and 2 bases respectively, with 12 bases between them. The germline gives CDR1 SGHNT, CDR2 YENEEA. This CDR3 comprises 14 residues. CDR3: CASSRRTLNTEAFF. The CDR3 bases are TGTGCCAGCAGCCGACGGACCCTTAACACTGAAGCTTTCTTT. The complete variable domain, with remaining parts taken from reference TRBV11-3 and TRBJ1-1, reads EAGVVQSPRYKIIEKKQPVAFWCNPISGHNTLYWYLQNLGQGPELLIRYENEEAVDDSQLPKDRFSAERLKGVDSTLKIQPAELGDSAVYLCASSRRTLNTEAFFGQGTRLTVV.

This clonotype occurred once. The chain combines TRBV20-1 with TRBJ1-4; no definite D call. The V end lost 0 bases, the J end lost 4 bases, and 21 bases lay between the germline ends. The germline V gene has CDR1 DFQATT and CDR2 SNEGSKA (reference sequence). The CDR3 consists of 18 residues. The CDR3 DNA is TGCAGTGCTAGAGATCTGTTCTCCCCTAGGGCATATAATGAAAAACTGTTTTTT. Translated, it gives CSARDLFSPRAYNEKLFF.

This chain uses TRBV7-2 with TRBJ1-5; 9 nucleotides agree with TRBD1. This CDR3 is built from 15 residues. Looked up from germline, CDR1 is SGHTA and CDR2 is FQGNSA. V was pared by 5 bases and J by 4 bases, with 6 bases of the junction left unmatched. CDR3 in DNA: TGTGCCAGCAGCGCGGGACAGGGAGAGAATCAGCCCCAGCATTTT. Amino acids: CASSAGQGENQPQHF.

This chain connects TRBV19 to TRBJ2-5; 12 nucleotides line up with TRBD2. Germline lookup yields CDR1 LNHDA and CDR2 SQIVND (reference sequence). V shed 5 bases, J shed 4 bases, and the junction held 8 bases outside the gene matches. The CDR3 spans 16 residues. Written as DNA, the CDR3 is TGTGCCAGTAGTGCCGCCCCTAGCGGGGGGGCAGAGACCCAGTACTTC. Translating gives CASSAAPSGGAETQYF.

The chain employs TRBV20-1 and TRBJ1-2; 7 positions match TRBD1. Germline V gives CDR1 DFQATT, CDR2 SNEGSKA (reference sequence). After removal of 2 bases from V and 7 bases from J, the junction contained 7 bases not matched to a gene. The CDR3 totals 13 residues. Here the CDR3 DNA reads TGCAGTGCTAGAAAGGGGGCAGGGGGTGGCTACACCTTC. Translation: CSARKGAGGGYTF.

The rearrangement links TRBV19 to TRBJ2-1; 11 bases are shared with TRBD2. With V trimmed by 4 bases and J by 2 bases, 10 bases remained unmatched. Germline lookup yields CDR1 LNHDA and CDR2 SQIVND (reference sequence). This CDR3 has 18 amino acids. DNA for the CDR3: TGTGCCAGTAGTAAGTTCGCTGTGACTAGCGGGGCCTACAATGAGCAGTTCTTC. Translated: CASSKFAVTSGAYNEQFF.

The table lists this clonotype with a few counts. The genes are TRBV6-5 and TRBJ1-1; D call uncertain. The CDR3 loop spans 11 amino acids. With 4 bases removed from V and 7 bases from J, the gap between germline ends came to 7 bases. In germline, CDR1 is MNHEY, CDR2 SVGAGI. CDR3 loop: CASSSSIEAFF. Here the CDR3 DNA reads TGTGCCAGCAGTTCGTCAATTGAAGCTTTCTTT.

The chain recombines TRBV7-2 with TRBJ1-1, with D tentatively TRBD1 (5 bases). The V gene's germline CDR1 is SGHTA and CDR2 FQGNSA. V was trimmed by 1 base and J by 5 bases, leaving 14 bases between them. This CDR3 has 15 amino acids. The CDR3 region has the DNA TGTGCCAGCAGCTTAGGCCCGGGGGGAGAAACTGAAGCTTTCTTT. It yields the protein CASSLGPGGETEAFF.

This clonotype turned up a few times. The chain recombines TRBV6-1 with TRBJ2-3; D unclear. This CDR3 is 12 amino acids long. The ends were cut back, 8 bases at V and 4 bases at J, with 10 bases in the middle. The germline V gene has CDR1 MNHNS and CDR2 SASEGT. The CDR3 reads CASGTVSDTQYF. DNA for the CDR3: TGTGCCAGCGGTACAGTTTCAGATACGCAGTATTTT.

This clonotype was counted a few times. CDR3 nucleotides: TGCAGTGCTAGACAGACAGGGGGCAGTGAAGCTTTCTTT. It encodes CSARQTGGSEAFF. The chain combines TRBV20-1 with TRBJ1-1, with 10 bases aligning to TRBD1. J gave up 7 bases and V 2 bases, and 4 bases lay outside the gene matches. CDR3 size: 13 residues. Germline assignment: CDR1 DFQATT and CDR2 SNEGSKA (reference sequence).

This clonotype was seen a few times. The chain recombines TRBV20-1 with TRBJ1-2; perhaps TRBD1 as D (6 bases). This CDR3 region has 11 residues. V lost 6 bases and J lost 8, with 13 bases in between. Germline V lookup: CDR1 DFQATT, CDR2 SNEGSKA (reference sequence). In nucleotides, the CDR3 is TGCAGTGCGCAGGGGCTAGGGGGCTACACCTTC. Protein sequence: CSAQGLGGYTF.